Presented here are 31 T cell receptor beta chains from one specimen sequenced in a study of blood T cell repertoires in COVID-19. TCRdb's table, derived via immunoSEQ multiplex PCR, lists solely in-frame clones and lacks some. The sample carries about 170,000 clones, about nine tenths recorded once. The sequencing input was peripheral blood. The receptors shown here come from a woman aged 60-75 years with COVID-19, enrolled during active disease.

The chain is built from TRBV6-5 and TRBJ2-1, with TRBD2 identical over 9 bases. The CDR3 spans 16 residues. V lost 2 bases and J lost 10; bases outside the gene matches: 12. Germline V gives CDR1 MNHEY, CDR2 SVGAGI. This CDR3 is CASSYLSGRTWREQFF. DNA for the CDR3: TGTGCCAGCAGTTACCTAAGCGGGAGGACATGGCGGGAGCAGTTCTTC.

The count of this clone is one. The chain carries TRBV5-1 and TRBJ1-2; 9 bases match TRBD1. With V trimmed by 2 bases and J by 4 bases, 3 bases remained unmatched. Germline loops: CDR1 SGHRS, CDR2 YFSETQ. This CDR3 has 14 amino acids. CDR3 bases: TGCGCCAGCAGCTTCTCGGGACAGGGCTATGGCTACACCTTC. The encoded protein is CASSFSGQGYGYTF.

This clone was seen only a few times. The V gene is TRBV7-2, the J gene TRBJ1-6, with D maybe TRBD1 (6 bases). Deletions cut 6 bases from V and 10 bases from J, with 13 bases between. Germline CDR1 SGHTA, CDR2 FQGNSA. The CDR3 extends over 13 amino acids. CDR3 coding DNA: TGTGCCAGCAGTACAGGGCCGGGGTCACCCCTCCACTTT. Amino acids: CASSTGPGSPLHF.

The chain employs TRBV21-1 and TRBJ2-3; TRBD1 is the table's D call and was not checked against the DNA. TRBV21-1 is reported as a pseudogene. The CDR3 totals 16 residues. CDR3 DNA: TGTGCCAGCAGCTCACCCGGGACAGGGGAAACAGATACGCAGTATTTT. This encodes CASSSPGTGETDTQYF.

This clone has just a few counts. Other DNA sequences from this sample encode an identical CDR3 as well. The V call is TRBV5-1, the J call TRBJ2-6; 7 positions agree with TRBD1. The CDR3 spans 16 residues. The J segment lost 4 bases and the V segment lost 1 base, leaving 5 bases of the junction unmatched. Germline CDR1 is SGHRS and CDR2 is YFSETQ. CDR3 nucleotide sequence: TGCGCCAGCAGCTTGCGAGAGGGGGCAGGGGCCAACGTCCTGACTTTC. This sequence encodes CASSLREGAGANVLTF. The complete variable domain, with remaining parts taken from reference TRBV5-1 and TRBJ2-6, reads KAGVTQTPRYLIKTRGQQVTLSCSPISGHRSVSWYQQTPGQGLQFLFEYFSETQRNKGNFPGRFSGRQFSNSRSEMNVSTLELGDSALYLCASSLREGAGANVLTFGAGSRLTVL.

The J gene is TRBJ2-1, the V gene TRBV10-3, with TRBD2 identical over 7 bases. Germline CDR1 ENHRY, CDR2 SYGVKD. The CDR3 runs to 17 residues. V shed 4 bases, J shed 4 bases, and the junction held 13 bases outside the gene matches. The CDR3 DNA reads as TGTGCCATCAGTGGTCTTGGAGCGGGGAATTTTTACAATGAGCAGTTCTTC. Amino acids: CAISGLGAGNFYNEQFF.

V is TRBV18 and J is TRBJ1-5; 7 bases match TRBD1. Germline V gene data show CDR1 as KGHSH and CDR2 as LQKENI. Trimming cost V 2 bases and J 0 bases; bases outside gene matches: 7. The CDR3 contains 17 residues. CDR3: CASSPSSGQNSNQPQHF. Here the CDR3 DNA reads TGTGCCAGCTCACCATCGTCGGGACAGAATAGCAATCAGCCCCAGCATTTT.

The chain has TRBV3-1 (or the pseudogene TRBV3-2) and TRBJ2-3; a possible D gene is TRBD2 (6 bases). The CDR3 loop spans 15 amino acids. Germline assignment: CDR1 LGHDT and CDR2 YNNKEL (reference sequence). With 2 bases removed from V and 0 bases from J, the gap between germline ends came to 9 bases. The CDR3 loop reads CASSQKRASTDTQYF. CDR3 nucleotides: TGTGCCAGCAGCCAAAAGCGGGCAAGCACAGATACGCAGTATTTT.

This chain uses TRBV9 with TRBJ1-2; 7 nucleotides align to TRBD1. The V segment lost 2 bases and the J segment 7 bases; nucleotides outside the gene matches: 14. This CDR3 is 16 amino acids long. The V gene's germline CDR1 is SGDLS and CDR2 YYNGEE. The chain's CDR3 is CASSVDPGQRPGGYTF. The CDR3 DNA follows: TGTGCCAGCAGCGTTGATCCGGGACAGAGACCTGGTGGCTACACCTTC.

The chain couples TRBV14 to TRBJ1-6, with D perhaps TRBD1 (5 bases). V was trimmed by 1 base and J by 5 bases, leaving 12 bases between them. Germline lookup yields CDR1 SGHDN and CDR2 FVKESK. The CDR3 runs 16 residues. The CDR3 coding sequence is TGTGCCAGCAGCCAAGTCTGGGGCAGGAATAATTCACCCCTCCACTTT. Its translation is CASSQVWGRNNSPLHF.

V is TRBV3-1 (or the pseudogene TRBV3-2) and J is TRBJ1-2; D possibly corresponds to TRBD1 (5 bases). Looked up from germline, CDR1 is LGHDT and CDR2 is YNNKEL (reference sequence). V gave up 6 bases and J gave up 8 bases, with 16 bases separating them. This CDR3 has 13 amino acids. CDR3 coding DNA: TGTGCCAGCAGTCAGTCAATCCCAGGGGGCTACACCTTC. It yields the protein CASSQSIPGGYTF.

CDR3 coding DNA: TGCAGCGTTGGTGAGGGGGACCAGCCCCAGCATTTT. It encodes CSVGEGDQPQHF. V gene TRBV29-1 combines with J gene TRBJ1-5; perhaps TRBD1 as D (6 bases). The germline V gene has CDR1 SQVTM and CDR2 ANQGSEA. The CDR3 is 12 residues long. V lost 4 bases and J lost 7, with 11 bases in between.

The chain recombines TRBV30 with TRBJ2-3; 7 positions match TRBD2. J lost 0 bases, V lost 2 bases, and 2 bases had no gene match. Germline V gene sequence: CDR1 GTSNPN, CDR2 SVGIG (reference sequence). The CDR3 contains 14 residues. The CDR3 DNA reads TGTGCCTGGAGTACTAGCGTTAGCACAGATACGCAGTATTTT. Its translation is CAWSTSVSTDTQYF.

The CDR3 nucleotides are TGTGCCAGTAGTATGAGGACAGGGGGCAGTCAGCCCCAGCATTTT. It specifies CASSMRTGGSQPQHF. The chain has TRBV19 and TRBJ1-5, with 11 bases identical to TRBD1. V shed 3 bases, J shed 6 bases, and the junction held 4 bases outside the gene matches. Germline lookup yields CDR1 LNHDA and CDR2 SQIVND (reference sequence). This CDR3 has 15 residues.

The rearrangement links TRBV19 to TRBJ2-1, with D possibly TRBD2 on 6 matching bases. V dropped 1 base and J dropped 7 bases, with 14 bases sitting between them. CDR3 length: 15 residues. CDR1 LNHDA and CDR2 SQIVND come from the germline V gene (reference sequence). The CDR3 region is CASSIVGGIMNEQFF. The CDR3 DNA sequence: TGTGCCAGTAGTATAGTTGGCGGGATCATGAATGAGCAGTTCTTC.

The CDR3 DNA sequence: TGTGCCAGCAGACCTACTAGCGGGAGAGGGAACGAGCAGTACTTC. Protein sequence: CASRPTSGRGNEQYF. V and J are TRBV7-6 and TRBJ2-7; 11 bases match TRBD2. V shed 6 bases, J shed 5 bases, and the junction held 9 bases outside the gene matches. Germline values: CDR1 SGHVS, CDR2 FNYEAQ. The CDR3 has 15 amino acids. Complete variable domain (other parts from reference TRBV7-6 and TRBJ2-7): GAGVSQSPRYKVTKRGQDVALRCDPISGHVSLYWYRQALGQGPEFLTYFNYEAQQDKSGLPNDRFSAERPEGSISTLTIQRTEQRDSAMYRCASRPTSGRGNEQYFGPGTRLTVT.

The chain couples TRBV7-8 to TRBJ1-6; TRBD1 matches at 8 bases. After removal of 5 bases from V and 6 bases from J, the junction contained 9 bases not matched to a gene. The length of the CDR3 is 16 residues. Germline lookup yields CDR1 SGHVS and CDR2 FQNEAQ. The CDR3 is CASSLSQGARNSPLHF. CDR3 nucleotides: TGTGCCAGCAGCCTATCCCAGGGGGCGCGTAATTCACCCCTCCACTTT.

This clone turned up a few times. The rearrangement uses TRBV29-1 and TRBJ2-3, with TRBD2 matching over 8 bases. Germline CDR1 and CDR2: SQVTM and ANQGSEA. CDR3 length: 14 amino acids. Germline trimming cut 6 bases from V and 4 bases from J; bases unmatched to any gene: 9. The CDR3 DNA reads as TGCAGCGTAAACAGCGGGAGTTGGGCAGATACGCAGTATTTT. Amino acids: CSVNSGSWADTQYF.

V and J are TRBV5-1 and TRBJ1-3; TRBD1 matches at 7 bases. The CDR3 contains 16 residues. V lost 1 base, J lost 1 base, and 5 bases stayed unmatched. Germline values: CDR1 SGHRS, CDR2 YFSETQ. In DNA, the CDR3 is TGCGCCAGCAGCTTGACAGGGGAGGCGTCTGGAAACACCATATATTTT. This sequence encodes CASSLTGEASGNTIYF. The complete variable domain, with remaining parts taken from reference TRBV5-1 and TRBJ1-3, reads KAGVTQTPRYLIKTRGQQVTLSCSPISGHRSVSWYQQTPGQGLQFLFEYFSETQRNKGNFPGRFSGRQFSNSRSEMNVSTLELGDSALYLCASSLTGEASGNTIYFGEGSWLTVV.

The rearrangement links TRBV6-5 to TRBJ1-2, with no clear D. Deletions cut 5 bases from V and 1 base from J, with 11 bases between. This CDR3 region has 14 residues. Per germline, CDR1 MNHEY and CDR2 SVGAGI. Here the CDR3 reads CASSRLLNNYGYTF. CDR3 DNA sequence: TGTGCCAGCAGTCGTTTACTAAATAACTATGGCTACACCTTC.

In nucleotides, the CDR3 is TGTGCCAGCAGCCACCAGGGTAGAAATTCACCCCTCCACTTT. Protein product: CASSHQGRNSPLHF. The chain has TRBV7-2 and TRBJ1-6, with D tentatively TRBD1 (5 bases). CDR1 and CDR2 (germline): SGHTA, FQGNSA. The CDR3 runs 14 residues. Trimming took 5 bases from V and 7 from J, leaving 12 bases between them.

The gene calls are TRBV9 and TRBJ2-7; 9 bases line up with TRBD2. J lost 4 bases, V lost 0 bases, and 5 bases had no gene match. Per germline, CDR1 SGDLS and CDR2 YYNGEE. The CDR3 consists of 15 residues. DNA of the CDR3: TGTGCCAGCAGCGTAGGTGCTAGCGGGGTGTACGAGCAGTACTTC. Its translation: CASSVGASGVYEQYF.

This sequence joins TRBV27 and TRBJ1-2; 12 nucleotides match TRBD1. V lost 8 bases, J lost 4 bases, and 8 bases stayed unmatched. The CDR3 contains 15 residues. Germline CDR1 and CDR2: MNHEY and SMNVEV (reference sequence). The CDR3 DNA is TGTGCCAGCCGGGACAGGGGGCTTTCGGGCTATGGCTACACCTTC. Translation gives CASRDRGLSGYGYTF.

The V and J genes are TRBV5-1 and TRBJ2-7, with no clear D. Per germline, CDR1 SGHRS and CDR2 YFSETQ. The CDR3 has 14 residues. Trimming left V 4 bases short and J 3 bases short, with 14 bases between. This CDR3 reads CASSQDSLRYEQYF. CDR3 bases: TGCGCCAGCAGCCAGGATAGTTTACGCTACGAGCAGTACTTC.

CDR3 residues: CASSPGGSYNEQFF. The CDR3 nucleotides read TGCGCCAGCAGCCCAGGGGGCTCCTACAATGAGCAGTTCTTC. The chain carries TRBV4-3 and TRBJ2-1; 7 nucleotides agree with TRBD1. The CDR3 is 14 amino acids. V shed 4 bases and J 0 bases; nucleotides not matched to a gene: 0. The germline V gene encodes CDR1 LGHNA and CDR2 YSLEER.

V and J are TRBV9 and TRBJ2-1, with D possibly being TRBD1 (6 bases). The germline V gene encodes CDR1 SGDLS and CDR2 YYNGEE. The CDR3 runs 16 residues. The ends were cut back, 0 bases at V and 7 bases at J, with 17 bases in the middle. The CDR3 nucleotides read TGTGCCAGCAGCGTAGCTACGGCAGGGGCAGTAAATGAGCAGTTCTTC. Amino acids: CASSVATAGAVNEQFF.

The chain couples TRBV11-2 to TRBJ1-3; 7 bases match TRBD1. This CDR3 has 18 residues. CDR1 is SGHAT and CDR2 is FQNNGV in the germline V gene. The J segment lost 0 bases and the V segment lost 6 bases, leaving 14 bases of the junction unmatched. The CDR3 spells CASRLTGQASNSGNTIYF. The CDR3, as DNA: TGTGCCAGCAGATTAACTGGACAGGCAAGCAACTCTGGAAACACCATATATTTT. Supplemented by reference TRBV11-2 and TRBJ1-3, the full variable domain reads EAGVAQSPRYKIIEKRQSVAFWCNPISGHATLYWYQQILGQGPKLLIQFQNNGVVDDSQLPKDRFSAERLKGVDSTLKIQPAKLEDSAVYLCASRLTGQASNSGNTIYFGEGSWLTVV.

This clone came up once. This chain links TRBV19 with TRBJ2-5; D remains ambiguous. Germline V lookup: CDR1 LNHDA, CDR2 SQIVND (reference sequence). The CDR3 is 11 residues long. Trimming stripped 3 bases from V and 3 bases from J, with 2 bases between. CDR3 nucleotide sequence: TGTGCCAGTAGTATTAAAGAGACCCAGTACTTC. This translates into CASSIKETQYF.

The rearrangement links TRBV19 to TRBJ2-5; 7 nucleotides match TRBD2. CDR1 and CDR2 from the germline V gene are LNHDA and SQIVND (reference sequence). Trimming took 9 bases from V and 1 from J; bases not matched to a gene: 5. The CDR3 totals 13 residues. The CDR3 here is CASDPGGQETQYF. DNA of the CDR3: TGTGCCAGCGACCCGGGGGGCCAAGAGACCCAGTACTTC.

The CDR3 DNA is TGTGCCTGGAGTGTAGCGGTTACCTACGAGCAGTACTTC. As protein: CAWSVAVTYEQYF. The genes are TRBV30 and TRBJ2-7; tentatively, D is TRBD2 (5 bases). This CDR3 is 13 amino acids long. V was pared by 0 bases and J by 2 bases, with 8 bases between. Germline CDR1 is GTSNPN and CDR2 is SVGIG (reference sequence).

This chain uses TRBV24-1 with TRBJ1-5; D ambiguous. Trimming stripped 3 bases from V and 5 bases from J, with 10 bases between. This CDR3 is 14 amino acids long. Germline CDR1 reads KGHDR; CDR2 reads SFDVKD. This chain's CDR3 is CATSDGQAYQPQHF. The CDR3 DNA is TGTGCCACCAGTGATGGTCAGGCATATCAGCCCCAGCATTTT.